A selection of T cell receptor beta chains follows, all from one sample in a study of cytotoxic CD8 clonotypes in ibrutinib-treated CLL. Some clones are missing from TCRdb's copy, which holds only in-frame ones; the method was immunoSEQ multiplex PCR. Counted here are some 200,000 clones, just under 80% occurring once; the ten biggest clones make up roughly an eighth. The sequencing used PBMCs, collected after 12 months of ibrutinib treatment. All receptors come from a human donor with chronic lymphocytic leukemia. CDR3s include the opening cysteine and the closing phenylalanine or tryptophan. Each record gives: J gene, V gene, D gene, clone size, CDR3 DNA, CDR3 protein. D genes are given only for firm matches. Clone size is shown for a subset of rows, as once, few, many or a class of expanded clone.

J: TRBJ1-2; V: TRBV7-8; D: TRBD1; size: few; DNA: TGTGCCAGCAGCTTAGGTATCAGGGGGCGTGACTATGGCTACACCTTC; CDR3: CASSLGIRGRDYGYTF
J: TRBJ2-7; V: TRBV30; D: .; size: .; DNA: TGTGCCTGGAGTCTGGGACAAAACTACGAGCAGTACTTC; CDR3: CAWSLGQNYEQYF
J: TRBJ2-7; V: TRBV9; D: .; size: .; DNA: TGTGCCAGCAGCGCTCGGGCATTTACAGGACCTATCTCCTACGAGCAGTACTTC; CDR3: CASSARAFTGPISYEQYF
J: TRBJ2-3; V: TRBV10-3; D: .; size: .; DNA: TGTGCCATCAGTGAAACAGATACGCAGTATTTT; CDR3: CAISETDTQYF
J: TRBJ2-1; V: TRBV21-1; D: .; size: many; DNA: TGTGCCAGCAGCAAAGGTGGGACGGGGGACTACAATGAGCAGTTCTTC; CDR3: CASSKGGTGDYNEQFF
J: TRBJ2-1; V: TRBV7-3; D: .; size: .; DNA: TGTGCCAGCAGCTTACAAGGGTATGAGCAGTTCTTC; CDR3: CASSLQGYEQFF
J: TRBJ2-6; V: TRBV19; D: .; size: .; DNA: TGTGCCAGTACAATAGACGAATCTGGGGCCAACGTCCTGACTTTC; CDR3: CASTIDESGANVLTF
J: TRBJ2-5; V: TRBV4-2; D: .; size: .; DNA: TGTGCCAGCACTTCGACCGGGGACGTTGGGGAGACCCAGTACTTC; CDR3: CASTSTGDVGETQYF
J: TRBJ1-1; V: TRBV7-9; D: .; size: few; DNA: TGTGCCAGCAGCTCCCACTCTGGGGGCACTGAAGCTTTCTTT; CDR3: CASSSHSGGTEAFF
J: TRBJ1-5; V: TRBV28; D: .; size: .; DNA: TGTGCCAGCGGCGGGGACCGGGGACAGCCCCAGCATTTT; CDR3: CASGGDRGQPQHF
J: TRBJ2-1; V: TRBV27; D: TRBD2; size: .; DNA: TGTGCCAGCAGTTTATCCCTCGTTAGCGGGTACGAGCAGTTCTTC; CDR3: CASSLSLVSGYEQFF
J: TRBJ1-1; V: TRBV28; D: .; size: .; DNA: TGTGCCAGCACAGACCCTAACCCCATATCGAACACTGAAGCTTTCTTT; CDR3: CASTDPNPISNTEAFF
J: TRBJ2-3; V: TRBV6-5; D: TRBD1; size: .; DNA: TGTGCCAGCAGTTACTCGGGACAGGGGGTCGATACGCAGTATTTT; CDR3: CASSYSGQGVDTQYF
J: TRBJ1-3; V: TRBV4-1; D: .; size: .; DNA: TGCGCCAGCAGCCAAGGGCGGGGGGCTGGAAACACCATATATTTT; CDR3: CASSQGRGAGNTIYF
J: TRBJ1-5; V: TRBV25-1; D: .; size: .; DNA: TGTGCCAGCAGTGGCCCATCCGTACAGGAAACGGGCAATCAGCCCCAGCATTTT; CDR3: CASSGPSVQETGNQPQHF